This entry lists 10 T cell receptor beta chains sequenced from one sample in a study of blood T cells in healthy people across ages (dated by TCRdb to 2013 to 2016). The library came from 5' RACE. Data came from an Illumina HiSeq 2500. The second PCR ran for about 6 to 11 cycles and used a J-beta primer mix along with a sample-barcoded 5' primer. The public reads were reanalyzed by TCRdb: fastp trimming at Q25, MiXCR alignment, in-frame beta chains only. CDR3 protein sequences are deduplicated, and each keeps its most common genes and DNA. Counted in this sample were around 1.7 million distinct CDR3 sequences; roughly 27% of them appeared once. The biggest ten clones account for 7.7% of the sample. The sample taken for sequencing was blood. All receptors come from a woman in her twenties or thirties in good health.

The chain combines TRBV7-9 with TRBJ2-1; D perhaps matches TRBD1 (5 bases). The CDR3 runs to 18 residues. Trimming stripped 0 bases from V and 8 bases from J, with 23 bases between. CDR1 SEHNR and CDR2 FQNEAQ come from the germline V gene (reference sequence). The chain's CDR3 is CASSLAKGSVGLRHEQFF. The DNA for the CDR3 is TGTGCCAGCAGCTTAGCAAAGGGTTCCGTGGGGCTCCGCCATGAGCAGTTCTTC.

This clonotype was seen repeatedly, ten times or more. The chain has TRBV6-2 or TRBV6-3 and TRBJ1-2, with 8 bases that match TRBD1. There are 15 residues in the CDR3. V was pared by 6 bases and J by 0 bases, with 6 bases of the junction left unmatched. CDR1 is MNHEY, CDR2 SVGEGT, per germline. The CDR3 spells CASRLRTGPNYGYTF. In nucleotides, the CDR3 is TGTGCCAGCAGACTTCGGACAGGGCCTAACTATGGCTACACCTTC.

A single count supports this clonotype. It may be a read error: a sequence one base away is much more abundant. The CDR3 DNA reads as TGTCCCACCAGTGATCCCACAGAGACCTACGAGCAGTACTTC. Amino acid sequence: CPTSDPTETYEQYF. The chain couples TRBV24-1 to TRBJ2-7; no reliable D call. The CDR3 has 14 amino acids. Looked up from germline, CDR1 is KGHDR and CDR2 is SFDVKD.

The chain has TRBV10-3 and TRBJ2-3, with TRBD2 matching over 11 bases. There are 15 residues in the CDR3. CDR1 is ENHRY, CDR2 SYGVKD, per germline. V shed 6 bases, J shed 2 bases, and the junction held 4 bases outside the gene matches. CDR3 coding DNA: TGTGCCATCAGCATACTAGCGGGAGACACAGATACGCAGTATTTT. Amino acids: CAISILAGDTDTQYF.

The gene calls are TRBV12-3 or TRBV12-4 and TRBJ2-5; D remains ambiguous. This CDR3 contains 13 residues. V dropped 0 bases and J dropped 9 bases, with 11 bases sitting between them. In DNA, the CDR3 is TGTGCCAGCAGTTTAGCGCTCTCCTCGGCCCAGTACTTC. Its protein is CASSLALSSAQYF.

This sequence joins TRBV2 and TRBJ2-1; TRBD1 or TRBD2 may be the D gene (6 bases each). The V and J ends lost 2 bases and 7 bases respectively, with 15 bases between them. CDR1 SNHLY and CDR2 FYNNEI come from the germline V gene. This CDR3 is 15 amino acids long. The CDR3 spells CASSELFSGANEQFF. DNA of the CDR3: TGTGCCAGCAGTGAATTGTTCTCGGGGGCTAATGAGCAGTTCTTC. Variable domain in full (rest from reference TRBV2 and TRBJ2-1): EPEVTQTPSHQVTQMGQEVILRCVPISNHLYFYWYRQILGQKVEFLVSFYNNEISEKSEIFDDQFSVERPDGSNFTLKIRSTKLEDSAMYFCASSELFSGANEQFFGPGTRLTVL.

The table lists this clonotype with a few counts. The chain is built from TRBV11-2 and TRBJ1-1; D is ambiguous. CDR3 length: 12 residues. The germline CDR1 and CDR2 sequences are SGHAT and FQNNGV. Trimming removed 6 bases from V and 6 bases from J, with 11 bases in between. The chain's CDR3 is CASSPSGAEAFF. The CDR3 DNA is TGTGCCAGCAGTCCGTCGGGCGCTGAAGCTTTCTTT.

This clonotype was observed a few times. The chain uses TRBV28 and TRBJ2-4, with D hard to call. Germline CDR1 reads MDHEN; CDR2 reads SYDVKM. Trimming removed 10 bases from V and 0 bases from J, with 10 bases in between. This CDR3 contains 13 residues. CDR3 sequence reads: CANGETAKNIQYF. DNA for the CDR3: TGTGCCAACGGCGAGACAGCCAAAAACATTCAGTACTTC.

A few counts support this clonotype. The chain has TRBV20-1 and TRBJ2-1; 10 nucleotides match TRBD2. V lost 4 bases and J lost 4; bases outside the gene matches: 7. CDR3 length: 15 residues. Germline CDR1 reads DFQATT; CDR2 reads SNEGSKA (reference sequence). This CDR3 reads CSAIPSGGVYNEQFF. The CDR3 DNA sequence: TGCAGTGCTATACCAAGCGGGGGGGTGTACAATGAGCAGTTCTTC.

V is TRBV6-5 and J is TRBJ1-1; possibly TRBD1 for D (6 bases). CDR1 is MNHEY and CDR2 is SVGAGI in the germline V gene. Trimming left V 6 bases short and J 10 bases short, with 12 bases between. The length of the CDR3 is 11 residues. The CDR3 bases are TGTGCCAGCAGCGCAACAGGGCGAGCTTTCTTT. Translation: CASSATGRAFF.